Sequencing of this T cell receptor (beta chain) was carried out in a study of Ad26.COV2.S vaccination and SARS-CoV-2 variants. The repertoire was sequenced with immunoSEQ multiplex PCR; TCRdb's copy has only in-frame clones and lacks some. The data hold around 400,000 clones, with around 90% observed a single time. V lost 3 bases to trimming and J lost 2 bases; unmatched junction nucleotides: 10. Germline loops: CDR1 LNHDA, CDR2 SQIVND (reference sequence). This CDR3 comprises 17 residues. As for this clone: Its target is unknown.

Treatment here: some 19 received Ad26.COV2.S at low or high dose, single or two shots; 5 received placebo; per-sample allocation not given. Sampling occurred on day 63 after the first vaccine or placebo injection. Broader study findings: Vaccine recipients surpassed placebo recipients in spike-specific TCR breadth.

This TCR derives from a person aged 18 to 65 who received the Ad26.COV2.S COVID-19 vaccine or a placebo. Source: peripheral blood, taken in a trial of Ad26.COV2.S vaccine versus placebo. The chain joins TRBV19 to TRBJ2-5, with 9 bases identical to TRBD1. CDR3: CASSILPGQGIQETQYF. The CDR3 bases are TGTGCCAGTAGTATTCTCCCGGGACAGGGTATACAAGAGACCCAGTACTTC.